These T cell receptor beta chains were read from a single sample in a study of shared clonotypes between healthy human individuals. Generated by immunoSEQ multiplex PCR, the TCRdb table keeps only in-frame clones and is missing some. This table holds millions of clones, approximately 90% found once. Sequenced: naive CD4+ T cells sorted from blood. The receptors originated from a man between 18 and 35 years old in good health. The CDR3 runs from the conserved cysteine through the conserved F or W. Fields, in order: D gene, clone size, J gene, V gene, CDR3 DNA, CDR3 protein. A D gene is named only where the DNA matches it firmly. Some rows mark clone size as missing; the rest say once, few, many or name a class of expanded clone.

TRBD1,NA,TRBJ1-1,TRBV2,TGTGCCAGCAGTGTGGACAGGGTGAACACTGAAGCTTTCTTT,CASSVDRVNTEAFF
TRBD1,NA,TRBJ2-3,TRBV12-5,TGTGCTAGTGGTTTGGTTGAAGGGACAGGGAAACTCCTTAGCACAGATACGCAGTATTTT,CASGLVEGTGKLLSTDTQYF
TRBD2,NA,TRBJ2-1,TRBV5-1,TGCGCCAGCAGCCAACCTAGCGGGGGACTAAACAATGAGCAGTTCTTC,CASSQPSGGLNNEQFF
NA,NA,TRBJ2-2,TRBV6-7,TGTGCCAGCAGTTACGGTGGGGCATCAGGGGAGCTGTTTTTT,CASSYGGASGELFF
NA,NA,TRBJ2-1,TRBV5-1,TGCGCCAGCAGCTTAAAGGGTATTCAGCAGTTCTTC,CASSLKGIQQFF
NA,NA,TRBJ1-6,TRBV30,TGTGCCTGGAGTGTAACAAGGAAATCCTATAATTCACCCCTCCACTTT,CAWSVTRKSYNSPLHF
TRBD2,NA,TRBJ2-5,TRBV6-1,TGTGCCAGCAGGGCTAGCGGGAAAGAGACCCAGTACTTC,CASRASGKETQYF
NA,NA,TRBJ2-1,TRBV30,TGTGCCTGGAGGGGAATCCAGGCGCCTCTCTACAATGAGCAGTTCTTC,CAWRGIQAPLYNEQFF
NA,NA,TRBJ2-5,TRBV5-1,TGCGCCAGCAGCTTGGTCAGTTCCGGGGTACCGTACTTC,CASSLVSSGVPYF
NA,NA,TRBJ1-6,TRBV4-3,TGCGCCAGCAGCCAAGAGAGGGGTTCACCCCTCCACTTT,CASSQERGSPLHF
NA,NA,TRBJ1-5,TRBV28,TGTGCCAGCAGTTTGTTTTTACGAGGGTATGGCAATCAGCCCCAGCATTTT,CASSLFLRGYGNQPQHF
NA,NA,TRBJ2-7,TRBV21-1,TGTGCCAGCAGCAAAGGGGGCACAACTTCTATTCTCGAGCAGTACTTC,CASSKGGTTSILEQYF
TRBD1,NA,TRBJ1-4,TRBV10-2,TGCGCCAGCAGTGAGTTGACAGGGGGCGATGAAAAACTGTTTTTT,CASSELTGGDEKLFF
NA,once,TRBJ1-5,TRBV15,TGTGCCACCAGCATGAACTACGGTCAGCCCCAGCATTTT,CATSMNYGQPQHF
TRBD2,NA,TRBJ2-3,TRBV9,TGTGCCAGCAGCGTAGGAATTAGCGGGGGGCCAGATACGCAGTATTTT,CASSVGISGGPDTQYF
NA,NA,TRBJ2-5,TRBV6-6,TGTGCCAGCAGCTATGACAGCCTCCAAGAGACCCAGTACTTC,CASSYDSLQETQYF
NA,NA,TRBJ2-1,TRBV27,TGTGCCAGCAGTTTGTTCAATGAGCAGTTCTTC,CASSLFNEQFF
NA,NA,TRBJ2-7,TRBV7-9,TGTGCCAGCAGCTTAGCGGGGACGGTCAACTACGAGCAGTACTTC,CASSLAGTVNYEQYF
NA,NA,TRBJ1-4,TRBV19,TGTGCCAGTAATGGACAGTTAAATGAAAAACTGTTTTTT,CASNGQLNEKLFF
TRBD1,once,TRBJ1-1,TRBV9,TGTGCCAGCAGCGTAAACCAGGGGGGAACTGAAGCTTTCTTT,CASSVNQGGTEAFF
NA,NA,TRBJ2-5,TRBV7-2,TGTGCCAGCAGCTTAGGTGGGACGCAAATTCAAGAGACCCAGTACTTC,CASSLGGTQIQETQYF
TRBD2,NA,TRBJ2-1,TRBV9,TGTGCCAGCAGCCTCGGGGGGGAGCAGTTCTTC,CASSLGGEQFF
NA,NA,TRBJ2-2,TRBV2,TGTGCCAGCAGGGAATCCCCGTGGGCCGGGGAGCTGTTTTTT,CASRESPWAGELFF
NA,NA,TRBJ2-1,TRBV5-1,TGCGCCAGCAGCTTGGGGGTAGCGACCTACAATGAGCAGTTCTTC,CASSLGVATYNEQFF
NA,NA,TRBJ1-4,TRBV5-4,TGTGCCAGCAGCTCCGGGACAAGTGGTGAAAAACTGTTTTTT,CASSSGTSGEKLFF
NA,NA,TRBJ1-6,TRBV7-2,TGTGCCAGCAGCCCTACGGGGAGCTCCTATAATTCACCCCTCCACTTT,CASSPTGSSYNSPLHF
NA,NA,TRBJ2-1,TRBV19,TGTGCCAGTAGTTCGACAGGCCTTCTCTCCTACAATGAGCAGTTCTTC,CASSSTGLLSYNEQFF
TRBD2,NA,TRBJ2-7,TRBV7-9,TGTGCCAGCAGCAGCGAACCGGGACTACCTCCCTACGAGCAGTACTTC,CASSSEPGLPPYEQYF
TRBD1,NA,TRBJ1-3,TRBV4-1,TGCGCCAGCAGCCATCCGGGACAGGCTGGAAACACCATATATTTT,CASSHPGQAGNTIYF
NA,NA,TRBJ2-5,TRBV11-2,TGTGCCAGCAGCTTGGAGATGCGGGCCCAGTACTTC,CASSLEMRAQYF
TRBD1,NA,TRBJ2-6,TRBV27,TGTGCCAGCAGTGCCCAATGGACAGGGAGTGGGGCCAACGTCCTGACTTTC,CASSAQWTGSGANVLTF
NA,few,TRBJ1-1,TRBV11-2,TGTGCCAGCAGCGCCGCTGGTGAAGCTTTCTTT,CASSAAGEAFF
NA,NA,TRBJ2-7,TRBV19,TGTGCCAGTAGTAAGGGAGGGGGCCCAGGATACGAGCAGTACTTC,CASSKGGGPGYEQYF
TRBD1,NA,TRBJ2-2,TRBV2,TGTGCCAGCAGTGGGGGACAGGGGGGTAGCACCGGGGAGCTGTTTTTT,CASSGGQGGSTGELFF
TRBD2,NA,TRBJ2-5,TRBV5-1,TGCGCCAGCACCGTAGCGGGAGAAGAGACCCAGTACTTC,CASTVAGEETQYF
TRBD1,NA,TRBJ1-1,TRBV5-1,TGCGCCAGCAGCTCCTGGACAGGGTCTGAAGCTTTCTTT,CASSSWTGSEAFF
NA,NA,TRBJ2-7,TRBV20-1,TGCAGTGTCACAGGGATGATGGAGCAGTACTTC,CSVTGMMEQYF